This TCR beta chain appears in the sequencing data of a study of beta chain features in type 1 diabetes. Whole-study results and caveats: A moderate, significant TCRB CDR3 shortening appeared in type 1 diabetes across four CD4+ subsets.

This clone was seen a handful of times. Its antigen is not known. V lost 6 bases and J lost 3; bases outside the gene matches: 6. In germline, CDR1 is WNHNN, CDR2 SYGVQD (reference sequence). The CDR3 runs to 14 residues. Expressed TCRB transcripts were sequenced because the entire RNA isolate underwent reverse transcription. Data came from immunoSEQ multiplex PCR; TCRdb stores just in-frame clones and leaves some out. This table has more than 550,000 clones, more than 13% appearing once. The chain is built from TRBV10-1 and TRBJ2-7; 9 bases agree with TRBD2. The source material was naive CD4+ T cells from blood. The sequence came from a man younger than 35 with type 1 diabetes. CDR3 protein: CASSMTSGYYEQYF. DNA for the CDR3: TGCGCCAGCAGCATGACTAGCGGCTACTACGAGCAGTACTTC.